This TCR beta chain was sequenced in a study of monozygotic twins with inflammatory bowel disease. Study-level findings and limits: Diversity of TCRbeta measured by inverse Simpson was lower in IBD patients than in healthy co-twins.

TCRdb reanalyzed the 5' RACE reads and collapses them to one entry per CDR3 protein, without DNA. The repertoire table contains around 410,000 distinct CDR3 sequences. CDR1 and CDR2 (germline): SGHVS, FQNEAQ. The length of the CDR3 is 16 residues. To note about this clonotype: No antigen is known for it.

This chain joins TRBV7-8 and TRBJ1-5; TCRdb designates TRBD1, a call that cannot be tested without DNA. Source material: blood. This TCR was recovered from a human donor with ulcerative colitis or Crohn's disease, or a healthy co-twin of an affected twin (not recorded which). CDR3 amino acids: CASSLAGTGSNQPQHF.